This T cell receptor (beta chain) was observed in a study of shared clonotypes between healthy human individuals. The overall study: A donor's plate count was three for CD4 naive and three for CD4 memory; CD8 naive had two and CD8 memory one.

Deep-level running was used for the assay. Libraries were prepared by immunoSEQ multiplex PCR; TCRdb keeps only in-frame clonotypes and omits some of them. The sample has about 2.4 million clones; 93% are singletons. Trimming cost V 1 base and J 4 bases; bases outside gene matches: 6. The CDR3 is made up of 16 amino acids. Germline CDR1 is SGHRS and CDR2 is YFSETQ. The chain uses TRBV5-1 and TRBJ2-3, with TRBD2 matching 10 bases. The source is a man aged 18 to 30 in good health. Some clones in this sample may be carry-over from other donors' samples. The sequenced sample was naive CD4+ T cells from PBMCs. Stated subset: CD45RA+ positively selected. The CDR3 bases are TGCGCCAGCAGCTTGTCTAGCGGGAGCTTCCCAGATACGCAGTATTTT. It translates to CASSLSSGSFPDTQYF.